The 11 T cell receptor beta chains below come from one sample, sequenced in a study of blood T cell repertoires in COVID-19. The assay was immunoSEQ multiplex PCR, and TCRdb's table has in-frame clones only and misses some. The sample lists some 41,000 clones; 85% to 90% were seen once. Sequencing was carried out using peripheral blood. These TCRs come from a human donor in a cohort sampled during active COVID-19.

The V gene is TRBV7-2, the J gene TRBJ2-1; D is unresolved. V was cut by 5 bases and J by 10 bases, with 9 bases left in between. Germline CDR1 is SGHTA and CDR2 is FQGNSA. This CDR3 region has 11 residues. DNA for the CDR3: TGTGCCAGCAGCCCGCTAATAGAGCAGTTCTTC. It is translated as CASSPLIEQFF.

The chain joins TRBV5-6 to TRBJ2-3; no clear D gene. Deletions cut 3 bases from V and 4 bases from J, with 9 bases between. The CDR3 is 13 residues long. The germline V gene has CDR1 SGHDT and CDR2 YYEEEE. The CDR3 sequence is CASSSRLADTQYF. The CDR3 DNA reads as TGTGCCAGCAGCTCCCGACTGGCAGATACGCAGTATTTT.

The genes are TRBV5-4 and TRBJ1-4, with D possibly matching TRBD1 (6 bases). Trimming shortened V by 7 bases and J by 12 bases, and 13 bases separated the two germline ends. Germline assignment: CDR1 SGHNT and CDR2 YYREEE (reference sequence). This CDR3 contains 11 residues. The CDR3 loop is CASGTGMELFF. CDR3 in DNA: TGTGCCAGCGGTACAGGGATGGAACTGTTTTTT.

This clone has just a few counts. This chain uses TRBV29-1 with TRBJ2-1, with TRBD2 matching over 10 bases. This CDR3 region has 15 residues. V shed 4 bases, J shed 8 bases, and the junction held 11 bases outside the gene matches. Germline loops: CDR1 SQVTM, CDR2 ANQGSEA. The CDR3 DNA reads TGCAGCGTTGTACGGGCCGGACTAGCGGTCGATGAGCAGTTCTTC. It specifies CSVVRAGLAVDEQFF.

The rearrangement uses TRBV2 and TRBJ1-5; unclear D gene. Germline CDR1 and CDR2: SNHLY and FYNNEI. V dropped 6 bases and J dropped 5 bases, with 17 bases sitting between them. The CDR3 is made up of 15 amino acids. CDR3 loop: CASSLDPGLYQPQHF. The CDR3 region has the DNA TGTGCCAGCAGCCTGGACCCGGGGTTGTATCAGCCCCAGCATTTT.

V gene TRBV18 combines with J gene TRBJ2-5, with 11 bases aligning to TRBD1. There are 15 residues in the CDR3. Losses at the gene ends were 4 bases for V and 2 bases for J; bases not matched to a gene: 3. CDR1 is KGHSH and CDR2 is LQKENI in the germline V gene. CDR3 amino acids: CASSRGQGVQETQYF. In DNA form, the CDR3 reads TGTGCCAGCTCACGGGGACAGGGGGTTCAAGAGACCCAGTACTTC. Based on the CDR3 plus reference TRBV18 and TRBJ2-5, the full variable domain is NAGVMQNPRHLVRRRGQEARLRCSPMKGHSHVYWYRQLPEEGLKFMVYLQKENIIDESGMPKERFSAEFPKEGPSILRIQQVVRGDSAAYFCASSRGQGVQETQYFGPGTRLLVL.

The chain carries TRBV18 and TRBJ1-5; D is undetermined. Trimming took off 3 bases at V and 3 bases at J, with 15 bases between the two ends. The CDR3 is 16 residues long. Germline V gene data show CDR1 as KGHSH and CDR2 as LQKENI. The CDR3 DNA reads as TGTGCCAGCTCACCCTGGGAGCAACAGTTCAATCAGCCCCAGCATTTT. This encodes CASSPWEQQFNQPQHF.

The V and J genes are TRBV4-1 and TRBJ1-6, with TRBD1 identical over 9 bases. After removal of 1 base from V and 7 bases from J, the junction contained 11 bases not matched to a gene. The CDR3 is made up of 18 amino acids. Germline assignment: CDR1 MGHRA and CDR2 YSYEKL. CDR3 sequence (DNA): TGCGCCAGCAGCCAAGTCTACAGGGGGCCTTTGGGGAATTCACCCCTCCACTTT. Protein product: CASSQVYRGPLGNSPLHF.

The chain has TRBV4-1 and TRBJ2-7; TRBD2 aligns across 10 bases. Germline CDR1 reads MGHRA; CDR2 reads YSYEKL. Unmatched junction bases numbered 20, after V lost 4 bases and J lost 2 bases. The CDR3 runs 20 residues. CDR3: CASSPAVLAGSNLKTYEQYF. DNA of the CDR3: TGCGCCAGCAGCCCAGCTGTACTAGCGGGGTCCAATCTAAAAACCTACGAGCAGTACTTC.

This rearrangement joins TRBV6-6 to TRBJ1-6, with 7 nucleotides matching TRBD1. The CDR3 is 14 amino acids. V gave up 1 base and J gave up 10 bases; unmatched junction bases: 4. The germline V gene encodes CDR1 MNHNY and CDR2 SVGAGI (reference sequence). The CDR3 spells CASSYLQGESPLHF. CDR3 bases: TGTGCCAGCAGTTACTTGCAGGGGGAATCACCCCTCCACTTT.

The V call is TRBV6-2 or TRBV6-3, the J call TRBJ1-2; D possibly corresponds to TRBD1 (5 bases). V lost 2 bases and J 8 bases, leaving 15 bases between the germline ends. CDR1 and CDR2 from the germline V gene are MNHEY and SVGEGT. The CDR3 is made up of 14 amino acids. The CDR3 bases are TGTGCCAGCAGTTACAGACAGTCTGTCCCCGGCTACACCTTC. It codes for CASSYRQSVPGYTF.